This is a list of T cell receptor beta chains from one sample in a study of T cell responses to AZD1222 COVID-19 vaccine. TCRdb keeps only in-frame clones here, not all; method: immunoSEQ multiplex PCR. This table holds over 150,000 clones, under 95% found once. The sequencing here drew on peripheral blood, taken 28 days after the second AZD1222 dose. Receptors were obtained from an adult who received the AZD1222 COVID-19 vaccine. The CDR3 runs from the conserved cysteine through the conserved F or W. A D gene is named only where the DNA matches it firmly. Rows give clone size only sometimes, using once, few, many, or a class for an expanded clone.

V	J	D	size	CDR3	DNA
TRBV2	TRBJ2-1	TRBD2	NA	CAITLRTSGSPYNEQFF	TGTGCCATCACACTTAGGACTAGCGGATCTCCCTACAATGAGCAGTTCTTC
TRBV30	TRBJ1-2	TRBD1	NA	CAWSSDRGANYGYTF	TGTGCCTGGAGCTCCGACAGGGGAGCTAACTATGGCTACACCTTC
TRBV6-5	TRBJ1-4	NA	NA	CASSSQGRVEKLFF	TGTGCCAGCAGTTCGCAGGGGCGAGTGGAAAAACTGTTTTTT
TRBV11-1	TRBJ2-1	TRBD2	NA	CASSSKRGGPNEQFF	TGTGCCAGCAGCTCTAAGCGGGGGGGCCCCAATGAGCAGTTCTTC
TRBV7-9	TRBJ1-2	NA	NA	CASSLVGLYGYTF	TGTGCCAGCAGCTTAGTGGGCCTTTATGGCTACACCTTC
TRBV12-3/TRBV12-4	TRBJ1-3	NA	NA	CASSWDIGNTIYF	TGTGCCAGCAGTTGGGACATCGGAAACACCATATATTTT
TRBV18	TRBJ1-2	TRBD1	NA	CASSRRQGNYGYTF	TGTGCCAGCTCACGACGACAGGGTAACTATGGCTACACCTTC
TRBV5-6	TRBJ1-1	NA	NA	CASSLGGASAFF	TGTGCCAGCAGCTTGGGAGGGGCGTCAGCTTTCTTT
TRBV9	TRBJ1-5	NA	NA	CASSESAYNQPQHF	TGTGCCAGCAGCGAGTCGGCTTACAATCAGCCCCAGCATTTT
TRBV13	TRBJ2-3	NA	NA	CASSPGGPRDTQYF	TGTGCCAGCAGCCCTGGGGGTCCACGGGATACGCAGTATTTT
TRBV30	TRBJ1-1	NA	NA	CAWSADRTVEAFF	TGTGCCTGGAGCGCCGACCGGACAGTTGAAGCTTTCTTT
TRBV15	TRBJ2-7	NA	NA	CATSRDIRQDHYEQYF	TGTGCCACCAGCAGAGACATCCGACAGGACCACTACGAGCAGTACTTC
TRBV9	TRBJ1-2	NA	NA	CASRAGQTPNYGYTF	TGTGCCAGCAGAGCCGGACAGACACCTAACTATGGCTACACCTTC
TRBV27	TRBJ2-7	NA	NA	CASSISYEQYF	TGTGCCAGCAGTATTTCCTACGAGCAGTACTTC
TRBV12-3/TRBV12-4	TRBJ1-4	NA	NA	CASSWGEKLFF	TGTGCCAGCAGTTGGGGTGAAAAACTGTTTTTT
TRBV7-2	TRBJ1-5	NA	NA	CASSSGGSQPQHF	TGTGCCAGCAGCTCTGGGGGCAGTCAGCCCCAGCATTTT
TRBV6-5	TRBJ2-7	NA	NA	CASSRTENYEQYF	TGTGCCAGCAGCCGGACAGAAAACTACGAGCAGTACTTC
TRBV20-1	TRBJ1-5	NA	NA	CSASSGFGNQPQHF	TGCAGTGCTAGTTCGGGGTTTGGCAATCAGCCCCAGCATTTT
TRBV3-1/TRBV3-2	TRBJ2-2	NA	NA	CASSQVVVGELFF	TGTGCCAGCAGCCAAGTAGTCGTTGGGGAGCTGTTTTTT
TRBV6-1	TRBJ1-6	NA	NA	CASSDGEIPNSPLHF	TGTGCCAGCAGTGATGGTGAAATACCAAATTCACCCCTCCACTTT
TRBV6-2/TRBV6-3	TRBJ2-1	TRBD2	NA	CASSPVENSGGNEQFF	TGTGCCAGCAGCCCCGTCGAGAATAGCGGGGGGAATGAGCAGTTCTTC
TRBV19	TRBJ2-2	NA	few	CASPNRVDGELFF	TGTGCCAGTCCTAACAGGGTTGACGGGGAGCTGTTTTTT
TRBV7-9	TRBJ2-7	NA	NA	CASSIFYEQYF	TGTGCCAGCAGCATCTTCTACGAGCAGTACTTC
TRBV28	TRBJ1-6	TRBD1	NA	CASSSFGQGHNSPLHF	TGTGCCAGCAGTTCCTTCGGACAGGGCCATAATTCACCCCTCCACTTT
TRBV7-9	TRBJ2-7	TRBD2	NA	CASSAPRLGTSPSYEQYF	TGTGCCAGCAGCGCGCCGCGACTTGGGACTAGCCCCTCCTACGAGCAGTACTTC
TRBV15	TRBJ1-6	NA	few	CATSRDPREMGSPLHF	TGTGCCACCAGCAGAGACCCCAGGGAAATGGGTTCACCCCTCCACTTT
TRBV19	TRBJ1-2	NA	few	CASIPTTGTYGYTF	TGTGCCAGTATCCCTACCACAGGAACCTATGGCTACACCTTC
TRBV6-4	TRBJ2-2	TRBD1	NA	CASSDARTGNTGELFF	TGTGCCAGCAGTGACGCAAGGACAGGGAACACCGGGGAGCTGTTTTTT
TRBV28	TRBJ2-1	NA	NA	CASSFPSYGRNEQFF	TGTGCCAGCAGTTTCCCCTCCTACGGGCGCAATGAGCAGTTCTTC
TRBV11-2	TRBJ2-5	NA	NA	CASSLGTAGTQYF	TGTGCCAGCAGCTTAGGGACTGCCGGGACCCAGTACTTC
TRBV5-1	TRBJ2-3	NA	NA	CASSLGFLSDTQYF	TGCGCCAGCAGCTTGGGGTTCCTGTCAGATACGCAGTATTTT
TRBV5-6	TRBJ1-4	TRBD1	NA	CASSSRQGVVEKLFF	TGTGCCAGCAGCTCGAGACAGGGCGTCGTAGAGAAACTGTTTTTT
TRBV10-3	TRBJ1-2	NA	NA	CAISVTEINYGYTF	TGTGCCATCAGTGTGACAGAGATTAACTATGGCTACACCTTC
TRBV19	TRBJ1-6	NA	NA	CASKVGSSPLHF	TGTGCCAGTAAAGTTGGGAGTTCACCCCTCCACTTT
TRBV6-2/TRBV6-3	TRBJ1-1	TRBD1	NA	CASSHRRQGVFGEAFF	TGTGCCAGCAGTCACCGTCGACAGGGGGTCTTCGGTGAAGCTTTCTTT
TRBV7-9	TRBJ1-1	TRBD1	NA	CASSPTEGQPGTEAFF	TGTGCCAGCAGCCCGACGGAGGGACAGCCGGGCACTGAAGCTTTCTTT
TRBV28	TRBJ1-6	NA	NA	CASSLAGTTGPLHF	TGTGCCAGCAGTTTAGCCGGGACGACGGGGCCCCTCCACTTT
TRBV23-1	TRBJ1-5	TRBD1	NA	CASSQGQGSNQPQHF	TGCGCCAGCAGTCAGGGACAGGGAAGCAATCAGCCCCAGCATTTT